This T cell receptor beta chain was found in a study of blood T cells in healthy people across ages. Findings and limits, study-wide: With naive T cell percentage, TCR beta diversity showed a strong correlation. Observed TCR beta diversity per million T cells went down as age went up. This fall followed a roughly linear course with age.

Germline V gives CDR1 SQVTM, CDR2 ANQGSEA. The CDR3 totals 13 residues. Trimming pared 2 bases from V and 2 bases from J, leaving 6 bases between. This clonotype occurred a few times. Its cognate antigen is unknown. Sample-barcoded 5' priming and a J-beta primer mix drove a second PCR of about 6 to 12 cycles. TCRdb re-derived calls from the 5' RACE reads in MiXCR, one entry per CDR3 protein. The table shows roughly 800,000 distinct CDR3 sequences, with under 40% occurring only once. The sequenced sample was blood. This clonotype was sampled from a young man in good health. The V and J genes are TRBV29-1 and TRBJ1-4; D gene unclear. The CDR3 bases are TGCAGCGTTGAACCCGGGACTAATGAAAAACTGTTTTTT. Amino acid sequence: CSVEPGTNEKLFF.